Listed below are T cell receptor beta chains from one sample, sequenced in a study of blood T cell repertoires in COVID-19. Assay used: immunoSEQ multiplex PCR; TCRdb lists only in-frame clones, some missing. The sample lists 150,000 to 200,000 clones, roughly 80% occurring once. The sample comprised peripheral blood. Every receptor here comes from a woman in her 30s with acute or convalescent COVID-19. Both conserved end residues are part of each CDR3. The order of the fields is V gene, J gene, CDR3 protein.

v_gene: TRBV9
j_gene: TRBJ1-4
CDR3aa: CASSLGDRGNEKLFF

v_gene: TRBV29-1
j_gene: TRBJ1-2
CDR3aa: CSAPQEVGNYGYTF

v_gene: TRBV5-5
j_gene: TRBJ2-1
CDR3aa: CASSALAERYNEQFF

v_gene: TRBV19
j_gene: TRBJ1-6
CDR3aa: CASSIRGNNSPLHF

v_gene: TRBV7-9
j_gene: TRBJ2-4
CDR3aa: CASSVTGLPLAKNIQYF

v_gene: TRBV30
j_gene: TRBJ1-5
CDR3aa: CAWSSSRQGASNQPQHF

v_gene: TRBV7-6
j_gene: TRBJ2-7
CDR3aa: CASSSRTDLSYEQYF

v_gene: TRBV19
j_gene: TRBJ1-1
CDR3aa: CASSQGAGVFTEAFF

v_gene: TRBV30
j_gene: TRBJ2-7
CDR3aa: CAWSAPRRTGSYEQYF

v_gene: TRBV7-9
j_gene: TRBJ1-6
CDR3aa: CASSFDTASPLHF

v_gene: TRBV7-2
j_gene: TRBJ2-2
CDR3aa: CASSFGLAGATGELFF

v_gene: TRBV6-5
j_gene: TRBJ2-1
CDR3aa: CASSRGQGDNEQFF

v_gene: TRBV19
j_gene: TRBJ2-3
CDR3aa: CASSIGERVSTDTQYF

v_gene: TRBV7-6
j_gene: TRBJ2-4
CDR3aa: CASSGGGTGGGIQYF

v_gene: TRBV1
j_gene: TRBJ2-1
CDR3aa: CTSSRTPKILDRGRGNEQFF

v_gene: TRBV28
j_gene: TRBJ1-5
CDR3aa: CASRNGQAGGNQPQHF

v_gene: TRBV11-3
j_gene: TRBJ2-1
CDR3aa: CASSLISGVNNEQFF

v_gene: TRBV10-1
j_gene: TRBJ2-1
CDR3aa: CASSERGPNEQFF

v_gene: TRBV2
j_gene: TRBJ2-7
CDR3aa: CASIQGASYEQYF

v_gene: TRBV24-1
j_gene: TRBJ1-6
CDR3aa: CATSEGGFNSPLHF

v_gene: TRBV7-2
j_gene: TRBJ1-1
CDR3aa: CASSFGQGTTEAFF

v_gene: TRBV5-1
j_gene: TRBJ1-2
CDR3aa: CASSLAASANGYTF

v_gene: TRBV19
j_gene: TRBJ2-3
CDR3aa: CASSGGGPLDTQYF

v_gene: TRBV18
j_gene: TRBJ2-1
CDR3aa: CASSQGIRTAWDGNEQFF

v_gene: TRBV5-8
j_gene: TRBJ2-5
CDR3aa: CASSPATGTSGAMWTQYF

v_gene: TRBV10-3
j_gene: TRBJ2-1
CDR3aa: CAISGERESNNEQFF

v_gene: TRBV28
j_gene: TRBJ1-2
CDR3aa: CATDRDSSYGYTF

v_gene: TRBV9
j_gene: TRBJ2-1
CDR3aa: CASSVVLAGEQFF

v_gene: TRBV6-2/TRBV6-3
j_gene: TRBJ1-1
CDR3aa: CASSYRGPNTEAFF

v_gene: TRBV13
j_gene: TRBJ2-7
CDR3aa: CASSGGLTIPYEQYF

v_gene: TRBV27
j_gene: TRBJ2-1
CDR3aa: CASRSRQGYENEQFF

v_gene: TRBV10-3
j_gene: TRBJ2-2
CDR3aa: CAISEGGTNTGELFF

v_gene: TRBV3-1/TRBV3-2
j_gene: TRBJ2-7
CDR3aa: CASSQDSGRASEQYF

v_gene: TRBV6-2/TRBV6-3
j_gene: TRBJ2-5
CDR3aa: CASSYTGGDRETQYF

v_gene: TRBV4-2
j_gene: TRBJ1-4
CDR3aa: CASSQVSPQGKHEKLFF

v_gene: TRBV30
j_gene: TRBJ1-3
CDR3aa: CAWSKDRALGNTIYF

v_gene: TRBV5-8
j_gene: TRBJ1-4
CDR3aa: CASSLAGSAYEKLFF

v_gene: TRBV4-3
j_gene: TRBJ2-4
CDR3aa: CASSHPGQKNIQYF

v_gene: TRBV9
j_gene: TRBJ1-5
CDR3aa: CASSPDRVLPFGQPQHF

v_gene: TRBV28
j_gene: TRBJ1-1
CDR3aa: CASSLAGHEAFF

v_gene: TRBV28
j_gene: TRBJ2-7
CDR3aa: CASSSTVYEQYF